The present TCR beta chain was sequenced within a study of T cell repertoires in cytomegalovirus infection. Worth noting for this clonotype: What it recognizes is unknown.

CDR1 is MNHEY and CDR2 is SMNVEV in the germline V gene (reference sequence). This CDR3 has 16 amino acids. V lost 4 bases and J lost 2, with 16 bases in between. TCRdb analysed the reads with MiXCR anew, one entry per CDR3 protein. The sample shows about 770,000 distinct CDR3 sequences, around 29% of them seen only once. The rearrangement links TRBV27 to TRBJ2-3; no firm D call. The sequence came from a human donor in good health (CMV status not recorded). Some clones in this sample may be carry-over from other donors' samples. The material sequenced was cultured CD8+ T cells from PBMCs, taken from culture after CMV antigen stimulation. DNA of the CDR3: TGTGCCAGCAGTTCTCAAGTCCAACACTCCACAGATACGCAGTATTTT. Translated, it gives CASSSQVQHSTDTQYF.